These 26 T cell receptor beta chains were all obtained from the same sample, sequenced in a study of cytomegalovirus exposure and HLA in healthy donors. The PCR made use of 60 Vbeta and 13 Jbeta primers. Profiling relied on immunoSEQ multiplex PCR, and the TCRdb table lists in-frame clones only, not all of them. The table has about 100,000 clones, over 75% seen once. The source material was PBMCs. The receptor set was obtained from a woman between 18 and 29 years old in good health and CMV-seropositive.

This sequence joins TRBV9 and TRBJ1-5, with TRBD1 matching over 7 bases. Per germline, CDR1 SGDLS and CDR2 YYNGEE. The CDR3 is 14 amino acids. V shed 2 bases and J 2 bases; nucleotides not matched to a gene: 1. CDR3 bases: TGTGCCAGCAGCGTCGGACAGGGCAATCAGCCCCAGCATTTT. Its translation is CASSVGQGNQPQHF.

The rearrangement links TRBV27 to TRBJ1-6, with no clear D. Trimming pared 6 bases from V and 2 bases from J, leaving 11 bases between. There are 15 residues in the CDR3. Germline-derived CDR1 and CDR2 are MNHEY and SMNVEV (reference sequence). CDR3 DNA sequence: TGTGCCAGCAGCACGGACGGGACCTATAATTCACCCCTCCACTTT. Translating it yields CASSTDGTYNSPLHF.

V and J are TRBV4-1 and TRBJ1-3; D unclear. The CDR3 contains 16 residues. Looked up from germline, CDR1 is MGHRA and CDR2 is YSYEKL. Deletions cut 0 bases from V and 0 bases from J, with 9 bases between. The CDR3 DNA is TGCGCCAGCAGCCAAGATAACGCTAACTCTGGAAACACCATATATTTT. It yields the protein CASSQDNANSGNTIYF.

The chain is built from TRBV6-5 and TRBJ2-7; 8 bases fit TRBD2. This CDR3 has 15 residues. Trimming at V came to 4 bases and at J to 2 bases, leaving 7 bases not matched to a gene. The germline CDR1 and CDR2 sequences are MNHEY and SVGAGI. The CDR3 region is CASSSPGLVPYEQYF. As DNA, the CDR3 is TGTGCCAGCAGTTCTCCGGGACTAGTGCCCTACGAGCAGTACTTC.

This sequence joins TRBV30 and TRBJ1-2; D uncertain. CDR3 size: 13 residues. Germline lookup yields CDR1 GTSNPN and CDR2 SVGIG (reference sequence). The germline V and J ends were trimmed by 8 bases and 3 bases, with 16 bases remaining between them. As DNA, the CDR3 is TGTGCCCGGAACGAAGACATCGACTATGGCTACACCTTC. It encodes CARNEDIDYGYTF.

This sequence joins TRBV28 and TRBJ1-5; 8 nucleotides align to TRBD1. The V segment lost 8 bases and the J segment 4 bases; nucleotides outside the gene matches: 1. This CDR3 region has 12 residues. Germline CDR1 is MDHEN and CDR2 is SYDVKM. CDR3 sequence: CASGQGNQPQHF. For the CDR3, the DNA is TGTGCCAGCGGACAGGGTAATCAGCCCCAGCATTTT.

The J gene is TRBJ2-5, the V gene TRBV19, with 12 bases lining up with TRBD2. Per germline, CDR1 LNHDA and CDR2 SQIVND (reference sequence). The CDR3 loop spans 15 amino acids. The J segment lost 1 base and the V segment lost 5 bases, leaving 2 bases of the junction unmatched. The CDR3: CASSWGLAGQETQYF. The CDR3, as DNA: TGTGCCAGTAGTTGGGGACTAGCGGGCCAAGAGACCCAGTACTTC.

The J gene is TRBJ2-7, the V gene TRBV4-2; the match to TRBD2 covers 11 bases. In germline, CDR1 is LGHNA, CDR2 YNFKEQ. The CDR3 runs 15 residues. The ends lost 0 bases at V and 6 bases at J; junction bases unmatched: 4. Here the CDR3 DNA reads TGTGCCAGCAGCCAAGATGGTAGCGGGAGGGCCGAGCAGTACTTC. Its protein product is CASSQDGSGRAEQYF.

The V gene is TRBV14, the J gene TRBJ2-2; possible D gene TRBD2, 7 bases. Germline CDR1 and CDR2: SGHDN and FVKESK. V gave up 3 bases and J gave up 0 bases, with 14 bases separating them. The CDR3 length is 17 residues. CDR3 residues: CASSHQKGGTNTGELFF. The CDR3 bases are TGTGCCAGCAGCCACCAAAAGGGGGGGACGAACACCGGGGAGCTGTTTTTT.

The chain carries TRBV27 and TRBJ1-5; 8 nucleotides line up with TRBD1. The CDR3 is 15 residues long. The V and J ends lost 5 bases and 3 bases, in that order; junction bases with no gene match: 6. From germline, CDR1 is MNHEY and CDR2 SMNVEV (reference sequence). The CDR3, as DNA: TGTGCCAGCAGTCTCACAGGGGGTGTCAATCAGCCCCAGCATTTT. This codes for CASSLTGGVNQPQHF.

This clone was seen once. The chain joins TRBV27 to TRBJ2-7, with 8 bases aligning to TRBD1. This CDR3 comprises 14 residues. V lost 3 bases and J lost 7; bases outside the gene matches: 8. Germline values: CDR1 MNHEY, CDR2 SMNVEV (reference sequence). The chain's CDR3 is CASSFTTGDGEQYF. In DNA, the CDR3 is TGTGCCAGCAGTTTCACGACAGGGGATGGGGAGCAGTACTTC.

This chain uses TRBV30 with TRBJ2-7; D possibly corresponds to TRBD2 (5 bases). The V gene lost 3 bases and the J gene lost 3 bases, with 9 bases spanning the gap. The germline CDR1 and CDR2 sequences are GTSNPN and SVGIG (reference sequence). The CDR3 loop spans 12 amino acids. CDR3 DNA: TGTGCCTGGAGCCCCGGGGACTACGAGCAGTACTTC. Its translation is CAWSPGDYEQYF. The complete variable domain, with remaining parts taken from reference TRBV30 and TRBJ2-7, reads SQTIHQWPATLVQPVGSPLSLECTVEGTSNPNLYWYRQAAGRGLQLLFYSVGIGQISSEVPQNLSASRPQDRQFILSSKKLLLSDSGFYLCAWSPGDYEQYFGPGTRLTVT.

The gene calls are TRBV2 and TRBJ1-1, with D perhaps matching TRBD1 (6 bases). Trimming took 4 bases from V and 11 from J, leaving 11 bases between them. The V gene's germline CDR1 is SNHLY and CDR2 FYNNEI. CDR3 size: 11 residues. CDR3 in DNA: TGTGCCAGCAGTGCACAGGGCGTCGCTTTCTTT. It translates to CASSAQGVAFF.

The chain links TRBV14 to TRBJ2-3, with D perhaps matching TRBD2 (6 bases). The CDR3 runs 16 residues. Germline CDR1 SGHDN, CDR2 FVKESK. V lost 8 bases to trimming and J lost 1 base, with 19 bases between them. CDR3 residues: CASVCGRTGGTDTQYF. In DNA form, the CDR3 reads TGTGCCAGCGTCTGTGGGAGGACGGGGGGCACAGATACGCAGTATTTT.

This clone came up once. This chain uses TRBV7-9 with TRBJ2-7; the D is unclear. V lost 2 bases and J lost 4, with 9 bases in between. Germline assignment: CDR1 SEHNR and CDR2 FQNEAQ (reference sequence). The CDR3 has 13 amino acids. The CDR3 DNA reads as TGTGCCAGCAGCTTATATACAGCATACGAGCAGTACTTC. It encodes CASSLYTAYEQYF.

V gene TRBV19 combines with J gene TRBJ2-3, with 7 bases fitting TRBD2. The germline gives CDR1 LNHDA, CDR2 SQIVND (reference sequence). The CDR3 consists of 16 residues. V lost 6 bases, J lost 3 bases, and 12 bases stayed unmatched. CDR3 region: CASSPNGGSRTDTQYF. The DNA for the CDR3 is TGTGCCAGTAGCCCGAATGGCGGGAGTAGGACAGATACGCAGTATTTT. The variable domain in full, with the rest retrieved from reference TRBV19 and TRBJ2-3, is DGGITQSPKYLFRKEGQNVTLSCEQNLNHDAMYWYRQDPGQGLRLIYYSQIVNDFQKGDIAEGYSVSREKKESFPLTVTSAQKNPTAFYLCASSPNGGSRTDTQYFGPGTRLTVL.

The gene calls are TRBV5-6 and TRBJ2-7; possibly TRBD2 for D (5 bases). Germline V gene sequence: CDR1 SGHDT, CDR2 YYEEEE. The CDR3 covers 12 residues. Trimming took 4 bases from V and 5 from J, leaving 10 bases between them. CDR3 nucleotide sequence: TGTGCCAGCAGCGGCGTGCGGGACGAGCAGTACTTC. It is translated as CASSGVRDEQYF.

The chain joins TRBV6-1 to TRBJ1-6; D not resolved. The ends were cut back, 6 bases at V and 0 bases at J, with 9 bases in the middle. Germline CDR1 is MNHNS and CDR2 is SASEGT. The CDR3 consists of 15 residues. The CDR3 reads CASRDLSSYNSPLHF. The CDR3 DNA sequence: TGTGCCAGCAGGGACTTGAGCTCCTATAATTCACCCCTCCACTTT.

This chain connects TRBV11-2 to TRBJ2-1; D may be TRBD2 (6 bases). Germline loops: CDR1 SGHAT, CDR2 FQNNGV. This CDR3 spans 15 amino acids. V lost 4 bases, J lost 0 bases, and 10 bases lay in between. CDR3 protein: CASSSSASSYNEQFF. CDR3 in DNA: TGTGCCAGCAGCTCTAGCGCCAGCTCCTACAATGAGCAGTTCTTC.

The chain uses TRBV5-4 and TRBJ1-2, with 8 bases identical to TRBD1. With V trimmed by 3 bases and J by 4 bases, 5 bases remained unmatched. The CDR3 spans 14 residues. The germline V gene encodes CDR1 SGHNT and CDR2 YYREEE (reference sequence). CDR3 sequence reads: CASSWGTGAYGYTF. DNA of the CDR3: TGTGCCAGCAGCTGGGGGACAGGAGCCTATGGCTACACCTTC.

J is TRBJ2-5 and V is TRBV27; TRBD2 agrees at 11 bases. Per germline, CDR1 MNHEY and CDR2 SMNVEV (reference sequence). V trimming: 4 bases; J trimming: 11 bases; junction bases outside the gene matches: 12. This CDR3 has 15 residues. CDR3 amino acids: CASSSGTSGSRKQYF. The CDR3 region has the DNA TGTGCCAGCAGTTCCGGGACTAGCGGATCCAGGAAGCAGTACTTC.

This clone was observed a handful of times. The chain links TRBV7-9 to TRBJ2-5, with 8 bases fitting TRBD2. CDR1 SEHNR and CDR2 FQNEAQ come from the germline V gene (reference sequence). Trimming took 0 bases from V and 4 from J; bases not matched to a gene: 4. The CDR3 spans 15 residues. CDR3 amino acids: CASSLAAGVGETQYF. CDR3 DNA: TGTGCCAGCAGCTTAGCAGCGGGAGTGGGAGAGACCCAGTACTTC.

The V gene is TRBV5-1, the J gene TRBJ2-3; 14 bases fit TRBD2. The junction had 9 bases not matched to a gene; V was cut back by 3 bases and J by 6 bases. Looked up from germline, CDR1 is SGHRS and CDR2 is YFSETQ. The CDR3 sequence is 17 residues long. CDR3 sequence (DNA): TGCGCCAGCAGCTGGGGGACTAGCGGGAGTGTGGCGGATACGCAGTATTTT. Its protein product is CASSWGTSGSVADTQYF.

On this clone: Compared with germline, one end of the junction differs, possibly owing to a read error. The rearrangement uses TRBV19 and TRBJ1-6, with D possibly TRBD1 on 5 matching bases. Germline V gives CDR1 LNHDA, CDR2 SQIVND (reference sequence). CDR3 length: 15 residues. CDR3 sequence reads: CASSIGALLTSPLHF. CDR3 nucleotides: TGTGCCAGTAGCATAGGGGCTCTTCTTACTTCACCCCTCCACTTT.

By sample fraction, this clone is medium-sized. The CDR3 spells CASSYFKNTGELFF. The DNA for the CDR3 is TGTGCCAGCAGTTACTTTAAGAACACCGGGGAGCTGTTTTTT. The chain is built from TRBV6-6 and TRBJ2-2; D is unresolved. Trimming removed 1 base at V and 1 base at J, with 4 bases between. This CDR3 contains 14 residues. Germline lookup yields CDR1 MNHNY and CDR2 SVGAGI (reference sequence).

The chain carries TRBV6-4 and TRBJ2-2; D is ambiguous. Germline CDR1 MRHNA, CDR2 SNTAGT. V shed 3 bases and J shed 7 bases, with 12 bases lying between them. The CDR3 has 14 amino acids. The CDR3 sequence: CASSEGLPGGELFF. The CDR3 bases are TGTGCCAGCAGTGAGGGCCTACCCGGCGGGGAGCTGTTTTTT.